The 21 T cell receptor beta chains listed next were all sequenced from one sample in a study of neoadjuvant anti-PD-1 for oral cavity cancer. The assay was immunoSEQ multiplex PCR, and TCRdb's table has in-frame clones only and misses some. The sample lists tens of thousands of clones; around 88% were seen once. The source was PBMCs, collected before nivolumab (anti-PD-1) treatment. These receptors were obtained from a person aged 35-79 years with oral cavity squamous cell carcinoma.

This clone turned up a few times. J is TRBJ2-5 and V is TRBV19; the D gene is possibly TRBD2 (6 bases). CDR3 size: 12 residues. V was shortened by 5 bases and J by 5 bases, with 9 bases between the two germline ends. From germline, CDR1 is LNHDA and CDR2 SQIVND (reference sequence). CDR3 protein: CASSVGGETQYF. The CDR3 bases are TGTGCCAGTAGTGTTGGGGGGGAGACCCAGTACTTC.

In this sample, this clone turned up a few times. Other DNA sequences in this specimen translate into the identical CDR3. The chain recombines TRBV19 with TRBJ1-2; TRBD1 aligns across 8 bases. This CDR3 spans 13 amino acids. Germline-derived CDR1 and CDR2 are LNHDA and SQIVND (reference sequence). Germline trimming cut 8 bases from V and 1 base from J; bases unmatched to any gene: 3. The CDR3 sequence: CASRTGLNYGYTF. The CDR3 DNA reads TGTGCCAGTCGGACAGGGCTTAACTATGGCTACACCTTC.

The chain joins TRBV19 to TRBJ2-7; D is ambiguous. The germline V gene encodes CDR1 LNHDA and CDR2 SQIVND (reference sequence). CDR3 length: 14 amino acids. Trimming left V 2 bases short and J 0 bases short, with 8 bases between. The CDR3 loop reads CASSIWGSSYEQYF. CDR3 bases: TGTGCCAGTAGTATATGGGGAAGCTCCTACGAGCAGTACTTC.

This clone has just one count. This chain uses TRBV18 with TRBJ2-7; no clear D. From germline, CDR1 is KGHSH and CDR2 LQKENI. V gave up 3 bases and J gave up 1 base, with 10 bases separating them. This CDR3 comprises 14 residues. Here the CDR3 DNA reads TGTGCCAGCTCACCCCCAGTAAGGTCCTACGAGCAGTACTTC. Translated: CASSPPVRSYEQYF.

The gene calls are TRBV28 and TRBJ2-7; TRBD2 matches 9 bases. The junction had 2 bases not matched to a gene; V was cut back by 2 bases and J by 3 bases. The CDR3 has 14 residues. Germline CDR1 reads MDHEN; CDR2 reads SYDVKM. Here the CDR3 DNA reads TGTGCCAGCAGTTTAGCGGGAGGGCTCTACGAGCAGTACTTC. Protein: CASSLAGGLYEQYF.

The CDR3 region is CASSFNRDPGNTIYF. The CDR3 DNA sequence: TGTGCCAGCAGCTTCAACAGGGACCCTGGAAACACCATATATTTT. The rearrangement uses TRBV7-9 and TRBJ1-3, with a tentative D call TRBD1 (6 bases). V was trimmed by 3 bases and J by 2 bases, leaving 11 bases between them. This CDR3 spans 15 amino acids. Germline CDR1 SEHNR, CDR2 FQNEAQ (reference sequence).

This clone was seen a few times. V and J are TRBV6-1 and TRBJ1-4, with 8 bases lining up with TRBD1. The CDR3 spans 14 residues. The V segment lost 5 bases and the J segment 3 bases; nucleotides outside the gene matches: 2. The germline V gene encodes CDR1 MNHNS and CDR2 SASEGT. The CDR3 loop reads CASSRQGSNEKLFF. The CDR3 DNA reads TGTGCCAGCAGTCGACAGGGGTCTAATGAAAAACTGTTTTTT.

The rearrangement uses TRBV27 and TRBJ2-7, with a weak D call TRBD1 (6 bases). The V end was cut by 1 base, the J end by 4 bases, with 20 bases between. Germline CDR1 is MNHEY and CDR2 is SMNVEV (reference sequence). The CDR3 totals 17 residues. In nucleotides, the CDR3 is TGTGCCAGCAGTTTATTCGCTCGGGGCAGGGGATTGTACGAGCAGTACTTC. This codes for CASSLFARGRGLYEQYF.

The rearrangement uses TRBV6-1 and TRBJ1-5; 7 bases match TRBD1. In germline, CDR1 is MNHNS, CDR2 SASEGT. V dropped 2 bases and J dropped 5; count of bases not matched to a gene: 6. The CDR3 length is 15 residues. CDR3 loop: CASSERQGSYQPQHF. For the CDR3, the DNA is TGTGCCAGCAGTGAAAGACAGGGTTCCTATCAGCCCCAGCATTTT.

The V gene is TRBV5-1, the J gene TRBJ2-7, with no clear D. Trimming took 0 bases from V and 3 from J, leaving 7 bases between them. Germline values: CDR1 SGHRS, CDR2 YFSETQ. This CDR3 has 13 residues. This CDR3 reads CASSLAGLYEQYF. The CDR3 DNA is TGCGCCAGCAGCTTGGCGGGCCTCTACGAGCAGTACTTC. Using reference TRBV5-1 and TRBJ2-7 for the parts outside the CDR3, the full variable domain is KAGVTQTPRYLIKTRGQQVTLSCSPISGHRSVSWYQQTPGQGLQFLFEYFSETQRNKGNFPGRFSGRQFSNSRSEMNVSTLELGDSALYLCASSLAGLYEQYFGPGTRLTVT.

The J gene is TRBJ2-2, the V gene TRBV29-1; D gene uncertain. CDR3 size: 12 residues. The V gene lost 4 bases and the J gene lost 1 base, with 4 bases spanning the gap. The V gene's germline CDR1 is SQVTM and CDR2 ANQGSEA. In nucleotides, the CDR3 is TGCAGCGTTGCAGGGAACACCGGGGAGCTGTTTTTT. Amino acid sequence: CSVAGNTGELFF.

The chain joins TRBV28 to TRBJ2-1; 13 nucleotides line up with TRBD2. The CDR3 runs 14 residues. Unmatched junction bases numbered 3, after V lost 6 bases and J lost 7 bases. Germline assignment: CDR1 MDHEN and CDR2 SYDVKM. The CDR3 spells CASRGTSGINEQFF. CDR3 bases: TGTGCCAGCAGGGGGACTAGCGGGATTAATGAGCAGTTCTTC.

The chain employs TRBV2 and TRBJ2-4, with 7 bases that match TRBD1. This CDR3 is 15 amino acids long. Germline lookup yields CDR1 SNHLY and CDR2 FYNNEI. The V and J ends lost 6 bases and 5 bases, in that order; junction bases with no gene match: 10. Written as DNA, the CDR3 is TGTGCCAGCAGGAGACAGGGCGGTTTAGAAAACATTCAGTACTTC. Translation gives CASRRQGGLENIQYF.

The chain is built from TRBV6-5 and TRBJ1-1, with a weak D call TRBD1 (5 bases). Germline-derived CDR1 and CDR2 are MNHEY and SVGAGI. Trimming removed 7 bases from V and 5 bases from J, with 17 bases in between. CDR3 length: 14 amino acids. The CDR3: CASTPGWGYTEAFF. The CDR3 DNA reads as TGTGCCAGCACCCCGGGGTGGGGGTATACTGAAGCTTTCTTT.

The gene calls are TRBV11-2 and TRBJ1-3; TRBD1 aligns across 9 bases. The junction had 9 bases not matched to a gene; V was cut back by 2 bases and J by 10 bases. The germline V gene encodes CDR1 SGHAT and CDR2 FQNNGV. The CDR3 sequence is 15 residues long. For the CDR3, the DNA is TGTGCCAGCAGCTTAAGGTTTGGGACAGGGAGAACCATATATTTT. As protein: CASSLRFGTGRTIYF.

CDR3 sequence reads: CASSQDKLGLWGTDTQYF. CDR3 nucleotide sequence: TGTGCCAGCAGCCAAGATAAGCTAGGCCTTTGGGGCACAGATACGCAGTATTTT. The J gene is TRBJ2-3, the V gene TRBV14; D remains ambiguous. Germline assignment: CDR1 SGHDN and CDR2 FVKESK. The germline V and J ends were trimmed by 0 bases and 1 base, with 17 bases remaining between them. The CDR3 runs to 18 residues.

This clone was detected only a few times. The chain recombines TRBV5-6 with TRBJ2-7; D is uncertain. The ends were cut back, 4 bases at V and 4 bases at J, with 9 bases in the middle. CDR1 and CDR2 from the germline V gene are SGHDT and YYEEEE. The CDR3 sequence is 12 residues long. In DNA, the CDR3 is TGTGCCAGCAGCAATGGAAAGTACGAGCAGTACTTC. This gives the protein CASSNGKYEQYF.

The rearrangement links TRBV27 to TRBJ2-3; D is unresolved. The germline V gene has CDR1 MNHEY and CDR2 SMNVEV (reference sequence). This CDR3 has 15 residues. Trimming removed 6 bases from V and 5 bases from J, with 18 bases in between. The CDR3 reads CASRNAPGLGDTQYF. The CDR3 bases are TGTGCCAGCAGAAACGCCCCCGGTTTGGGAGATACGCAGTATTTT.

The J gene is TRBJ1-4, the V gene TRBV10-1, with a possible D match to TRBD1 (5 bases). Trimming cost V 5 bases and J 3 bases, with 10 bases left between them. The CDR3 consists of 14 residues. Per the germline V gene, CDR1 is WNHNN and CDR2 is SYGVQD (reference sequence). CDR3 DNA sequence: TGCGCCAGCAGTCGGGACGGATCTAATGAAAAACTGTTTTTT. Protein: CASSRDGSNEKLFF.

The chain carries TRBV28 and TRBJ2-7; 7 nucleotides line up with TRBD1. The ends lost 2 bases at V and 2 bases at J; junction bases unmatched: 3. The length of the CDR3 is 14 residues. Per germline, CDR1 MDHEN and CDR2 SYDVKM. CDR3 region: CASSLAGTAYEQYF. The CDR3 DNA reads TGTGCCAGCAGTTTAGCAGGGACAGCCTACGAGCAGTACTTC.

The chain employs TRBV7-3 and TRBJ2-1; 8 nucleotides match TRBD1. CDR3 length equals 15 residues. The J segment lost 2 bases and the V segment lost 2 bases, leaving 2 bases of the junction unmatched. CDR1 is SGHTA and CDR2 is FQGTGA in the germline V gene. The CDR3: CASSLGQGPYNEQFF. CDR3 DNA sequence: TGTGCCAGCAGCTTAGGACAGGGCCCCTACAATGAGCAGTTCTTC.